This T cell receptor (beta chain) came from a study of blood T cells in healthy people across ages. Total RNA was isolated from each sample in quantities of at least 6 micrograms. This CDR3 is built from 14 residues. The germline gives CDR1 SGHTA, CDR2 FQGNSA. Trimming removed 5 bases at V and 10 bases at J, with 20 bases between. This clonotype has just a few counts. Its target is not known. General study points: Reliance upon unsorted PBMCs precluded definitive naive versus antigen-experienced comparison. Roughly linear declines in TCR beta diversity per million T cells occurred with age.

A second about 7 to 11 cycle PCR used barcoded and J-beta primers. Researchers report that a template-switch adaptor with 12 random nucleotides tagged each cDNA molecule. TCRdb redid the calling of the 5' RACE reads with MiXCR, one entry per CDR3 protein. The repertoire holds 1.5 million to 2 million distinct CDR3 sequences, with around 50% as singletons. The receptor was derived from a woman aged 40 to 50 in good health. Sequencing input: blood. The V and J genes are TRBV7-2 and TRBJ1-2; no clear D gene. In nucleotides, the CDR3 is TGTGCCAGCAGCCCCTCCCGCACCCAAGCCTACTACACCTTC. Amino acid sequence: CASSPSRTQAYYTF. The full variable domain, with the rest looked up from reference TRBV7-2 and TRBJ1-2, is GAGVSQSPSNKVTEKGKDVELRCDPISGHTALYWYRQSLGQGLEFLIYFQGNSAPDKSGLPSDRFSAERTGGSVSTLTIQRTQQEDSAVYLCASSPSRTQAYYTFGSGTRLTVV.